This TCR beta chain was retrieved from a study of graft-versus-host responses after intestinal transplantation. The overall study: The recipients all started with anti-thymocyte globulin induction and then took tacrolimus and steroids for 3 to 4 years.

The ends were cut back, 2 bases at V and 4 bases at J, with 11 bases in the middle. Germline assignment: CDR1 WNHNN and CDR2 SYGVQD (reference sequence). The CDR3 extends over 14 amino acids. Points on this clone: No antigen is known for it.

TCRdb's copy holds only in-frame clones and misses some; the assay was immunoSEQ multiplex PCR. The table records about 93,000 clones, 85% to 95% of them present only once. This rearrangement joins TRBV10-1 to TRBJ1-1; a weak D match, TRBD1 (6 bases). This clonotype was obtained from a human donor who received an intestinal transplant. The source was unstimulated CD8+ T cells sorted from spleen or lymph node cells, collected before intestinal transplant. CDR3 region: CASSEVTGPTEAFF. CDR3 in DNA: TGCGCCAGCAGTGAGGTTACAGGGCCCACTGAAGCTTTCTTT.